This T cell receptor (beta chain) emerged from a study of blood T cell repertoires in COVID-19. The overall study: Samples of COVID-19 (acute and convalescent) were obtained from the United States, Italy and Spain.

This CDR3 comprises 15 residues. Unmatched junction bases numbered 9, after V lost 5 bases and J lost 6 bases. CDR1 is LNHDA and CDR2 is SQIVND in the germline V gene (reference sequence). The data were produced by immunoSEQ multiplex PCR, yet TCRdb's version contains in-frame clones alone and is incomplete. This sample has 110,000 or so clones, with 80% to 90% found just once. The chain employs TRBV19 and TRBJ2-7; 11 bases line up with TRBD1. The TCR was taken from an elderly woman with active or convalescent COVID-19. Sequencing input: peripheral blood. The CDR3 spells CASSQGTGGNVEQYF. The DNA of the CDR3 is TGTGCCAGTAGTCAGGGGACAGGGGGGAACGTCGAGCAGTACTTC.